This passage covers 13 T cell receptor beta chains from one sample sequenced in a study of blood T cell repertoires in COVID-19. Here immunoSEQ multiplex PCR was the method, and the copy in TCRdb shows in-frame clones only, minus some. Counted here are more than 300,000 clones, 70% to 90% occurring once; the ten biggest clones make up approximately 1.9%. Sequencing used PBMCs or T cells enriched from blood (not recorded which). Receptor source: a middle-aged man in a cohort exposed to, infected with or recovered from COVID-19 (not recorded which).

The V and J genes are TRBV5-1 and TRBJ2-5, with 7 bases aligning to TRBD2. The J segment lost 1 base and the V segment lost 5 bases, leaving 8 bases of the junction unmatched. Germline-derived CDR1 and CDR2 are SGHRS and YFSETQ. The CDR3 runs 15 residues. DNA of the CDR3: TGCGCCAGCAGACTAAATAGCGGGCTCCAAGAGACCCAGTACTTC. Translated, it gives CASRLNSGLQETQYF.

The chain links TRBV27 to TRBJ2-7; D gene unclear. This CDR3 comprises 12 residues. V was pared by 4 bases and J by 6 bases, with 10 bases between. Germline lookup yields CDR1 MNHEY and CDR2 SMNVEV (reference sequence). The CDR3 sequence: CASSSLGREQYF. CDR3 sequence (DNA): TGTGCCAGCAGTTCCCTCGGTCGCGAGCAGTACTTC.

The rearrangement links TRBV3-1 (or the pseudogene TRBV3-2) to TRBJ2-5; no clear D gene. This CDR3 comprises 14 residues. Trimming removed 1 base at V and 3 bases at J, with 9 bases between. Germline CDR1 reads LGHDT; CDR2 reads YNNKEL (reference sequence). In nucleotides, the CDR3 is TGTGCCAGCAGCCAAGGTGCTGCAGAAGAGACCCAGTACTTC. Encoded protein: CASSQGAAEETQYF.

The chain uses TRBV27 and TRBJ1-1, with TRBD1 matching over 8 bases. The CDR3 loop spans 14 amino acids. Trimming cost V 3 bases and J 6 bases; bases outside gene matches: 6. Germline V gives CDR1 MNHEY, CDR2 SMNVEV (reference sequence). CDR3 region: CASSLLQGGAEAFF. The CDR3 nucleotides are TGTGCCAGCAGTTTGTTACAGGGGGGAGCTGAAGCTTTCTTT.

V usage is TRBV6-5 and J usage is TRBJ1-5, with a weak D call TRBD1 (5 bases). The V end lost 6 bases, the J end lost 0 bases, and 12 bases lay between the germline ends. Germline CDR1 reads MNHEY; CDR2 reads SVGAGI. This CDR3 spans 15 amino acids. CDR3 region: CASRPHGGSNQPQHF. The CDR3 DNA follows: TGTGCCAGCAGGCCTCACGGGGGTAGCAATCAGCCCCAGCATTTT.

V gene TRBV5-4 combines with J gene TRBJ2-3; 8 bases line up with TRBD2. Germline CDR1 reads SGHNT; CDR2 reads YYREEE (reference sequence). Germline trimming cut 0 bases from V and 5 bases from J; bases unmatched to any gene: 2. The CDR3 has 14 amino acids. The CDR3 nucleotides are TGTGCCAGCAGCTTGGGTAGCGGGGAAGATACGCAGTATTTT. Protein: CASSLGSGEDTQYF.

The V and J genes are TRBV6-4 and TRBJ2-3; 7 nucleotides line up with TRBD2. The CDR3 length is 15 residues. The germline gives CDR1 MRHNA, CDR2 SNTAGT. V gave up 3 bases and J gave up 3 bases; unmatched junction bases: 6. CDR3 nucleotides: TGTGCCAGCAGTGAGGCAGCGGGGCTTACAGATACGCAGTATTTT. Residues: CASSEAAGLTDTQYF.

The J gene is TRBJ2-7, the V gene TRBV6-5; 8 bases map to TRBD1. Trimming took 1 base from V and 6 from J; bases not matched to a gene: 8. Germline-derived CDR1 and CDR2 are MNHEY and SVGAGI. The CDR3 is made up of 15 amino acids. The CDR3 DNA reads as TGTGCCAGCAGTTACTATGGACAGGGAGGTACCGAGCAGTACTTC. Its translation is CASSYYGQGGTEQYF.

This chain connects TRBV15 to TRBJ2-3, with a tentative D call TRBD2 (6 bases). Germline CDR1 LNHNV, CDR2 YYDKDF (reference sequence). CDR3 length: 14 amino acids. The V gene lost 1 base and the J gene lost 5 bases, with 10 bases spanning the gap. The CDR3 sequence is CATSRGGGGDTQYF. In nucleotides, the CDR3 is TGTGCCACCAGCAGAGGTGGGGGAGGAGATACGCAGTATTTT.

The V gene is TRBV5-1, the J gene TRBJ2-7; 9 bases map to TRBD1. This CDR3 has 15 amino acids. Germline CDR1 and CDR2: SGHRS and YFSETQ. J was trimmed by 2 bases and V by 1 base; bases with no gene match: 4. The CDR3 is CASSLTGGTTYEQYF. For the CDR3, the DNA is TGCGCCAGCAGCTTGACAGGGGGCACCACCTACGAGCAGTACTTC.

V and J are TRBV27 and TRBJ2-7; D is possibly TRBD1 (5 bases). Germline V gene lookup returns CDR1 MNHEY and CDR2 SMNVEV (reference sequence). Trimming pared 3 bases from V and 4 bases from J, leaving 10 bases between. The CDR3 length is 13 residues. The CDR3 region is CASSFGQGYEQYF. In nucleotides, the CDR3 is TGTGCCAGCAGTTTTGGGCAGGGATACGAGCAGTACTTC.

The rearrangement uses TRBV18 and TRBJ1-5, with 11 bases lining up with TRBD1. The CDR3 has 16 residues. In germline, CDR1 is KGHSH, CDR2 LQKENI. Losses at the gene ends were 2 bases for V and 6 bases for J; bases not matched to a gene: 6. CDR3 coding DNA: TGTGCCAGCTCACCAAGTGGACAGGGGGCGGGTCAGCCCCAGCATTTT. This encodes CASSPSGQGAGQPQHF.

This chain links TRBV27 with TRBJ1-5; 8 nucleotides match TRBD1. This CDR3 has 14 residues. V lost 6 bases to trimming and J lost 5 bases; unmatched junction nucleotides: 6. Germline V gene sequence: CDR1 MNHEY, CDR2 SMNVEV (reference sequence). The CDR3 loop is CASSQDRVDQPQHF. The CDR3 DNA follows: TGTGCCAGCAGCCAGGACAGGGTCGATCAGCCCCAGCATTTT.